The 22 T cell receptor beta chains presented below share a single source sample, sequenced in a study of blood T cell repertoires in COVID-19. The assay was immunoSEQ multiplex PCR, and TCRdb's table has in-frame clones only and misses some. The table shows 250,000 to 350,000 clones, with about 85% occurring only once. The source material was peripheral blood. The receptors were gathered from a human donor with COVID-19, enrolled during active disease. The donor label of this sample is uncertain.

The V call is TRBV6-5, the J call TRBJ1-4; 7 bases map to TRBD1. This CDR3 is built from 14 residues. V shed 2 bases and J 8 bases; nucleotides not matched to a gene: 5. Germline V gene lookup returns CDR1 MNHEY and CDR2 SVGAGI. Here the CDR3 DNA reads TGTGCCAGCAGTTACAGGGGGCTTGAGGAAAAACTGTTTTTT. It translates to CASSYRGLEEKLFF.

The table lists this clone with a count of one. The V call is TRBV11-2, the J call TRBJ2-5; TRBD2 agrees at 11 bases. J gave up 1 base and V 2 bases, and 9 bases lay outside the gene matches. The CDR3 has 18 residues. Germline values: CDR1 SGHAT, CDR2 FQNNGV. CDR3 sequence: CASSLRNPGTSGQETQYF. DNA for the CDR3: TGTGCCAGCAGCTTAAGAAACCCCGGGACTAGCGGCCAAGAGACCCAGTACTTC.

This sequence joins TRBV19 and TRBJ1-4; weak D call: TRBD1 (5 bases). Germline CDR1 is LNHDA and CDR2 is SQIVND (reference sequence). This CDR3 is 14 amino acids long. V was pared by 4 bases and J by 4 bases, with 10 bases between. The CDR3 reads CASSSDSNNEKLFF. DNA of the CDR3: TGTGCCAGTAGTAGCGACAGCAATAATGAAAAACTGTTTTTT.

This sequence joins TRBV10-2 and TRBJ1-6; 7 bases fit TRBD1. Germline-derived CDR1 and CDR2 are WSHSY and SAAADI. The trim removed 7 bases at V and 5 bases at J, leaving 8 bases unmatched. This CDR3 has 15 amino acids. The CDR3 spells CASTRDRDDNSPLHF. CDR3 sequence (DNA): TGCGCCAGCACCCGAGACAGGGATGATAATTCACCCCTCCACTTT.

V and J are TRBV19 and TRBJ1-1; D is possibly TRBD1 (6 bases). This CDR3 has 15 residues. V was trimmed by 6 bases and J by 0 bases, leaving 14 bases between them. CDR1 is LNHDA, CDR2 SQIVND, per germline (reference sequence). CDR3 sequence: CASSLGAPMNTEAFF. As DNA, the CDR3 is TGTGCCAGTAGCCTGGGGGCCCCGATGAACACTGAAGCTTTCTTT.

The V gene is TRBV11-2, the J gene TRBJ2-7; the D is unclear. Germline V lookup: CDR1 SGHAT, CDR2 FQNNGV. Trimming cost V 1 base and J 6 bases, with 16 bases left between them. There are 15 residues in the CDR3. Written as DNA, the CDR3 is TGTGCCAGCAGCTTAGCCGGGTCGAACAACGTCGAGCAGTACTTC. Protein product: CASSLAGSNNVEQYF.

This chain uses TRBV18 with TRBJ1-4, with TRBD1 matching over 9 bases. After removal of 3 bases from V and 1 base from J, the junction contained 12 bases not matched to a gene. The length of the CDR3 is 19 residues. Per the germline V gene, CDR1 is KGHSH and CDR2 is LQKENI. In DNA, the CDR3 is TGTGCCAGCTCACCCCCCGGGACAGGGAGTTCCCGAACTAATGAAAAACTGTTTTTT. It specifies CASSPPGTGSSRTNEKLFF.

This sequence joins TRBV4-1 and TRBJ2-7; TRBD2 agrees at 9 bases. The CDR3 is 16 residues long. V was clipped by 1 base and J by 1 base; unmatched bases: 5. The V gene's germline CDR1 is MGHRA and CDR2 YSYEKL. CDR3 loop: CASSQAFAGGSYEQYF. The CDR3 DNA follows: TGCGCCAGCAGCCAAGCCTTTGCGGGAGGGTCCTACGAGCAGTACTTC.

The chain has TRBV5-1 and TRBJ1-1, with 7 nucleotides matching TRBD1. The CDR3 is 13 amino acids. V lost 6 bases to trimming and J lost 5 bases; unmatched junction nucleotides: 7. CDR1 is SGHRS and CDR2 is YFSETQ in the germline V gene. CDR3 loop: CASKEGGGTEAFF. DNA for the CDR3: TGCGCCAGCAAGGAAGGGGGCGGTACTGAAGCTTTCTTT.

The chain has TRBV28 and TRBJ1-4; D might be TRBD1 (6 bases). The germline V gene encodes CDR1 MDHEN and CDR2 SYDVKM. The CDR3 runs 16 residues. Between the trimmed V and J ends, which lost 5 bases and 0 bases, there was a span of 13 bases. The CDR3 sequence is CASSTQGIATNEKLFF. The CDR3 nucleotides read TGTGCCAGCAGTACTCAGGGGATTGCAACTAATGAAAAACTGTTTTTT.

This clone was seen only a few times. The chain is built from TRBV6-5 and TRBJ2-7; 8 bases fit TRBD1. CDR3 length: 14 amino acids. V trimming: 6 bases; J trimming: 2 bases; junction bases outside the gene matches: 6. CDR1 and CDR2 (germline): MNHEY, SVGAGI. The CDR3 sequence is CASRITGGPYEQYF. CDR3 sequence (DNA): TGTGCCAGCAGGATCACAGGGGGGCCCTACGAGCAGTACTTC.

The J gene is TRBJ1-4, the V gene TRBV7-8, with D possibly matching TRBD1 (5 bases). CDR1 and CDR2 from the germline V gene are SGHVS and FQNEAQ. The V end was cut by 2 bases, the J end by 6 bases, with 10 bases between. The CDR3 runs to 14 residues. In nucleotides, the CDR3 is TGTGCCAGCAGCTTATTAGGGGTAGATGAAAAACTGTTTTTT. This sequence encodes CASSLLGVDEKLFF.

This clone was detected only a few times. This sequence joins TRBV5-1 and TRBJ2-2; weak D call: TRBD1 (5 bases). Germline V lookup: CDR1 SGHRS, CDR2 YFSETQ. V lost 1 base and J 1 base, leaving 5 bases between the germline ends. The CDR3 contains 14 residues. CDR3 protein: CASSLTGNTGELFF. The CDR3 region has the DNA TGCGCCAGCAGCTTGACAGGGAACACCGGGGAGCTGTTTTTT.

This clone was seen only a few times. V is TRBV20-1 and J is TRBJ1-5; TRBD1 agrees at 8 bases. With V trimmed by 4 bases and J by 3 bases, 11 bases remained unmatched. The CDR3 spans 16 residues. CDR1 DFQATT and CDR2 SNEGSKA come from the germline V gene (reference sequence). The DNA of the CDR3 is TGCAGTGCTACTGAGACGACAGGGGTGAACAATCAGCCCCAGCATTTT. Amino acid sequence: CSATETTGVNNQPQHF.

This chain connects TRBV5-6 to TRBJ1-2; 9 bases are shared with TRBD1. From germline, CDR1 is SGHDT and CDR2 YYEEEE. The CDR3 length is 15 residues. With V trimmed by 2 bases and J by 7 bases, 9 bases remained unmatched. CDR3 bases: TGTGCCAGCAGCTTTGGAGGACGGACAGGGGTTGGCTACACCTTC. This codes for CASSFGGRTGVGYTF.

This chain links TRBV6-6 with TRBJ1-1, with 7 bases identical to TRBD1. The germline V gene has CDR1 MNHNY and CDR2 SVGAGI (reference sequence). The CDR3 covers 18 residues. V shed 5 bases and J 0 bases; nucleotides not matched to a gene: 15. CDR3 amino acids: CASSPNPWETGLNTEAFF. CDR3 nucleotides: TGTGCCAGCAGTCCTAATCCGTGGGAGACAGGGCTGAACACTGAAGCTTTCTTT.

As DNA, the CDR3 is TGTGCCAGTAGTAGCGCCCGCTCCGGGACAGGGCCTGGAAACACCATATATTTT. Protein product: CASSSARSGTGPGNTIYF. This chain uses TRBV19 with TRBJ1-3; 9 bases match TRBD1. The V gene's germline CDR1 is LNHDA and CDR2 SQIVND (reference sequence). V dropped 4 bases and J dropped 2; count of bases not matched to a gene: 12. The CDR3 spans 18 residues.

This clone has only one observation. The rearrangement links TRBV6-5 to TRBJ2-5; TRBD1 matches at 7 bases. CDR3 size: 14 residues. Germline CDR1 reads MNHEY; CDR2 reads SVGAGI. V shed 5 bases and J 5 bases; nucleotides not matched to a gene: 8. CDR3 DNA: TGTGCCAGCAGTCCCCGACAGGGATGGGAGACCCAGTACTTC. Translating gives CASSPRQGWETQYF.

The chain employs TRBV28 and TRBJ1-2, with 7 bases matching TRBD1. The junction had 15 bases not matched to a gene; V was cut back by 8 bases and J by 6 bases. This CDR3 is built from 15 residues. Per the germline V gene, CDR1 is MDHEN and CDR2 is SYDVKM. In DNA form, the CDR3 reads TGTGCCAGCTTGTCCCTGCCCAGGGGGAACCATGGCTACACCTTC. As protein: CASLSLPRGNHGYTF.

V gene TRBV11-3 combines with J gene TRBJ2-5; 9 bases match TRBD2. This CDR3 comprises 15 residues. J lost 5 bases, V lost 5 bases, and 9 bases had no gene match. Germline V gene sequence: CDR1 SGHNT, CDR2 YENEEA. CDR3 sequence reads: CASSAPGTSGETQYF. The DNA for the CDR3 is TGTGCCAGCAGCGCCCCAGGCACTAGCGGGGAGACCCAGTACTTC. The variable domain in full, completed from reference TRBV11-3 and TRBJ2-5, reads EAGVVQSPRYKIIEKKQPVAFWCNPISGHNTLYWYLQNLGQGPELLIRYENEEAVDDSQLPKDRFSAERLKGVDSTLKIQPAELGDSAVYLCASSAPGTSGETQYFGPGTRLLVL.

This chain connects TRBV19 to TRBJ1-1, with D maybe TRBD1 (6 bases). The CDR3 is made up of 13 amino acids. Germline V CDR1 and CDR2: LNHDA, SQIVND (reference sequence). V lost 3 bases and J 12 bases, leaving 17 bases between the germline ends. The CDR3, as DNA: TGTGCCAGTAGTATGGGGGCAGCGACCGAACCTTTCTTT. Translation: CASSMGAATEPFF.

This chain links TRBV5-1 with TRBJ2-7, with 14 nucleotides matching TRBD2. Germline values: CDR1 SGHRS, CDR2 YFSETQ. V lost 3 bases and J lost 6; bases outside the gene matches: 8. This CDR3 is 16 amino acids long. CDR3 residues: CASSSEGLAGGIEQYF. Here the CDR3 DNA reads TGCGCCAGCAGCTCGGAAGGACTAGCGGGAGGCATCGAGCAGTACTTC.